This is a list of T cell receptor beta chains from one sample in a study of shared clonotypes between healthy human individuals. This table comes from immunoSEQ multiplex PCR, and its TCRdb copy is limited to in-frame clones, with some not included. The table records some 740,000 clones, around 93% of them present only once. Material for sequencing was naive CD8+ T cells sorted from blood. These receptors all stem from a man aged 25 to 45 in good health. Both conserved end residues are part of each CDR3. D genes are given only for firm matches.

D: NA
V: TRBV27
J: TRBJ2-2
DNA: TGTGCCAGCTGCAGGGGCACCCGGGGCACCGGGGAGCTGTTTTTT
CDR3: CASCRGTRGTGELFF

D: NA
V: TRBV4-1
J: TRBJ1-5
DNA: TGCGCCAGCAGCCAAGAGAGGACGTCAAGCAATCAGCCCCAGCATTTT
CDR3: CASSQERTSSNQPQHF

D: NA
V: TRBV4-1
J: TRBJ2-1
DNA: TGCGCCAGCAGCCAAACAGGGTCCAATGAGCAGTTCTTC
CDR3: CASSQTGSNEQFF

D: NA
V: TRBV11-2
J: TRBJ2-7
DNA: TGTGCCAGCAGCTTAGGTCTCCCTCAGTACTTC
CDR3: CASSLGLPQYF

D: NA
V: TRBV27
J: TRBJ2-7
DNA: TGTGCCAGCAGTTTGGGCAGGATCTACGAGCAGTACTTC
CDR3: CASSLGRIYEQYF

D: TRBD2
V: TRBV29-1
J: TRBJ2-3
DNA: TGCAGCGCCGGGCGGCTAGCGGTCACAGATACGCAGTATTTT
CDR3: CSAGRLAVTDTQYF

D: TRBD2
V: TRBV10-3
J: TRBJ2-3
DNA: TGTGCCATCAGGGACCAGCGGGGGTACACAGATACGCAGTATTTT
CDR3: CAIRDQRGYTDTQYF

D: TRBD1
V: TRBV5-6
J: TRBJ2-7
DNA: TGTGCCAGCAGCGCGACAGGGGACAACTACGAGCAGTACTTC
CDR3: CASSATGDNYEQYF

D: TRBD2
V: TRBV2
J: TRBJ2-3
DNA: TGTGCCAGCAGTGATTCTGGGACTAGGGGTCGGCATACGCAGTATTTT
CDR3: CASSDSGTRGRHTQYF

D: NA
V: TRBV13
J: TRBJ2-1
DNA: TGTGCCAGCAGCCGCGTAGCTTTCTCCTACAATGAGCAGTTCTTC
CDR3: CASSRVAFSYNEQFF

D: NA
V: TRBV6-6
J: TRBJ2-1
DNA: TGTGCCAGCAGTTACCCAGGGAATGAGCAGTTCTTC
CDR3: CASSYPGNEQFF

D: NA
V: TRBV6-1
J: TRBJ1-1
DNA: TGTGCCAGCAGTGAAGTTCTTTTAGGCACTGAAGCTTTCTTT
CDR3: CASSEVLLGTEAFF